The 21 T cell receptor beta chains in this list originate from one sample, sequenced in a study of cytomegalovirus exposure and HLA in healthy donors. The method was immunoSEQ multiplex PCR; TCRdb's version includes in-frame clones alone and lacks a portion of them. The sample yields some 330,000 clones, roughly 85% seen once. Sequenced material: PBMCs. The origin of the receptors is a young woman in good health and CMV-seronegative.

This clone was seen a few times. V usage is TRBV6-5 and J usage is TRBJ2-2; D is possibly TRBD2 (6 bases). V lost 8 bases and J 4 bases, leaving 14 bases between the germline ends. This CDR3 has 14 amino acids. Germline values: CDR1 MNHEY, CDR2 SVGAGI. The CDR3 bases are TGTGCCAGCGGACGGGAGCTGGGCACCGGGGAGCTGTTTTTT. Its protein product is CASGRELGTGELFF.

V is TRBV6-1 and J is TRBJ1-1, with 7 bases identical to TRBD1. Germline trimming cut 5 bases from V and 7 bases from J; bases unmatched to any gene: 13. This CDR3 contains 15 residues. Germline V CDR1 and CDR2: MNHNS, SASEGT. The DNA for the CDR3 is TGTGCCAGCAGTCCCGACAGGGCCGCGCCCGGTGAAGCTTTCTTT. Translated, it gives CASSPDRAAPGEAFF.

The chain uses TRBV7-6 and TRBJ1-2; weak D call: TRBD1 (6 bases). In germline, CDR1 is SGHVS, CDR2 FNYEAQ. Between the trimmed V and J ends, which lost 5 bases and 3 bases, there was a span of 10 bases. This CDR3 has 13 amino acids. For the CDR3, the DNA is TGTGCCAGCAGCCCACAGGGTCACTATGGCTACACCTTC. Translated: CASSPQGHYGYTF.

This rearrangement joins TRBV18 to TRBJ2-1; 7 nucleotides line up with TRBD1. V lost 4 bases, J lost 9 bases, and 9 bases stayed unmatched. Germline CDR1 KGHSH, CDR2 LQKENI. The CDR3 covers 14 residues. Here the CDR3 DNA reads TGTGCCAGCTCACAGACAGGGACCCGCTTTGAGCAGTTCTTC. This translates into CASSQTGTRFEQFF. Based on the CDR3 plus reference TRBV18 and TRBJ2-1, the full variable domain is NAGVMQNPRHLVRRRGQEARLRCSPMKGHSHVYWYRQLPEEGLKFMVYLQKENIIDESGMPKERFSAEFPKEGPSILRIQQVVRGDSAAYFCASSQTGTRFEQFFGPGTRLTVL.

The genes are TRBV5-6 and TRBJ1-2, with 8 bases matching TRBD1. The CDR3 is 13 amino acids. With 0 bases clipped from V and 10 bases from J, the junction kept 5 bases outside the gene matches. Germline lookup yields CDR1 SGHDT and CDR2 YYEEEE. CDR3: CASSLGGQGFYTF. In DNA, the CDR3 is TGTGCCAGCAGCTTGGGTGGACAGGGTTTCTACACCTTC.

The V call is TRBV7-6, the J call TRBJ2-3, with TRBD2 matching over 7 bases. The CDR3 runs 19 residues. CDR1 and CDR2 (germline): SGHVS, FNYEAQ. The trim removed 5 bases at V and 0 bases at J, leaving 17 bases unmatched. This chain's CDR3 is CASSRDYHTPSSSTDTQYF. The CDR3 bases are TGTGCCAGCAGCCGGGACTATCATACACCCTCTTCTAGCACAGATACGCAGTATTTT.

The chain recombines TRBV6-1 with TRBJ2-5; 7 nucleotides line up with TRBD2. Germline V lookup: CDR1 MNHNS, CDR2 SASEGT. V shed 3 bases and J 5 bases; nucleotides not matched to a gene: 12. This CDR3 contains 16 residues. The CDR3 sequence is CASSDGPGGSWETQYF. CDR3 sequence (DNA): TGTGCCAGCAGTGATGGGCCCGGGGGGAGTTGGGAGACCCAGTACTTC.

This chain links TRBV6-5 with TRBJ1-1; 8 nucleotides agree with TRBD1. Germline V lookup: CDR1 MNHEY, CDR2 SVGAGI. V dropped 3 bases and J dropped 3; count of bases not matched to a gene: 9. This CDR3 spans 16 amino acids. The CDR3 is CASSYDRGWGDTEAFF. The DNA for the CDR3 is TGTGCCAGCAGTTATGACAGGGGTTGGGGCGACACTGAAGCTTTCTTT.

The chain combines TRBV7-3 with TRBJ2-7; D is possibly TRBD2 (6 bases). The CDR3 is 15 amino acids. Trimming stripped 5 bases from V and 0 bases from J, with 14 bases between. The germline gives CDR1 SGHTA, CDR2 FQGTGA. The CDR3 region has the DNA TGTGCCAGCAGCCCGGTTCCTAGCGACTCCTACGAGCAGTACTTC. It translates to CASSPVPSDSYEQYF. Based on the CDR3 plus reference TRBV7-3 and TRBJ2-7, the full variable domain is GAGVSQTPSNKVTEKGKYVELRCDPISGHTALYWYRQSLGQGPEFLIYFQGTGAADDSGLPNDRFFAVRPEGSVSTLKIQRTERGDSAVYLCASSPVPSDSYEQYFGPGTRLTVT.

As DNA, the CDR3 is TGTGCCAGCAGATCGGACAGAAACACTGAAGCTTTCTTT. The encoded protein is CASRSDRNTEAFF. The chain uses TRBV7-3 and TRBJ1-1, with D maybe TRBD1 (6 bases). The germline V and J ends were trimmed by 6 bases and 2 bases, with 10 bases remaining between them. Germline loops: CDR1 SGHTA, CDR2 FQGTGA. CDR3 size: 13 residues.

The chain recombines TRBV10-3 with TRBJ2-7; D not certain. V was pared by 0 bases and J by 11 bases, with 14 bases between. In germline, CDR1 is ENHRY, CDR2 SYGVKD. The CDR3 runs 13 residues. The CDR3 here is CAISESDGWFEYF. Here the CDR3 DNA reads TGTGCCATCAGTGAGTCTGACGGGTGGTTTGAGTACTTC.

The chain is built from TRBV20-1 and TRBJ2-7; TRBD2 is a possible D gene (5 bases). CDR3 size: 11 residues. V gave up 4 bases and J gave up 3 bases, with 7 bases separating them. Germline CDR1 reads DFQATT; CDR2 reads SNEGSKA (reference sequence). CDR3 protein: CSATRDYEQYF. In DNA form, the CDR3 reads TGCAGTGCTACTCGGGACTACGAGCAGTACTTC.

This rearrangement joins TRBV18 to TRBJ2-7; 8 bases line up with TRBD1. V lost 3 bases, J lost 4 bases, and 11 bases stayed unmatched. The CDR3 contains 16 residues. Per the germline V gene, CDR1 is KGHSH and CDR2 is LQKENI. CDR3 sequence reads: CASSPIFGQGSYEQYF. DNA for the CDR3: TGTGCCAGCTCACCGATTTTCGGACAGGGATCATACGAGCAGTACTTC. Full variable domain (remainder filled in from reference TRBV18 and TRBJ2-7): NAGVMQNPRHLVRRRGQEARLRCSPMKGHSHVYWYRQLPEEGLKFMVYLQKENIIDESGMPKERFSAEFPKEGPSILRIQQVVRGDSAAYFCASSPIFGQGSYEQYFGPGTRLTVT.

The CDR3 loop reads CASSVGWLAQETQYF. The CDR3 DNA reads as TGTGCCAGCAGCGTAGGTTGGCTAGCCCAAGAGACCCAGTACTTC. The chain is built from TRBV9 and TRBJ2-5; possibly TRBD2 for D (5 bases). V dropped 0 bases and J dropped 1 base, with 10 bases sitting between them. CDR1 is SGDLS, CDR2 YYNGEE, per germline. The CDR3 is made up of 15 amino acids. Complete variable domain (other parts from reference TRBV9 and TRBJ2-5): DSGVTQTPKHLITATGQRVTLRCSPRSGDLSVYWYQQSLDQGLQFLIQYYNGEERAKGNILERFSAQQFPDLHSELNLSSLELGDSALYFCASSVGWLAQETQYFGPGTRLLVL.

This chain uses TRBV4-2 with TRBJ1-5; D ambiguous. Per the germline V gene, CDR1 is LGHNA and CDR2 is YNFKEQ. With 1 base removed from V and 7 bases from J, the gap between germline ends came to 8 bases. The CDR3 sequence is 13 residues long. Here the CDR3 reads CASSQVLPQPQHF. The CDR3 coding sequence is TGTGCCAGCAGCCAAGTCCTCCCCCAGCCCCAGCATTTT.

CDR3 in amino acids: CASRARDLMTYEQYF. The CDR3 DNA sequence: TGTGCCAGCAGGGCCAGGGATTTAATGACCTACGAGCAGTACTTC. V is TRBV27 and J is TRBJ2-7; perhaps TRBD1 as D (5 bases). There are 15 residues in the CDR3. Germline values: CDR1 MNHEY, CDR2 SMNVEV (reference sequence). V lost 6 bases and J lost 2, with 17 bases in between.

As concerns this clone: The sample holds other DNA sequences that translate to the same CDR3. This chain uses TRBV4-2 with TRBJ2-5, with 9 bases matching TRBD1. The germline V gene has CDR1 LGHNA and CDR2 YNFKEQ. The CDR3 extends over 15 amino acids. The trim removed 0 bases at V and 5 bases at J, leaving 4 bases unmatched. CDR3 residues: CASSQDLGTGETQYF. The CDR3 region has the DNA TGTGCCAGCAGCCAAGATCTGGGGACAGGGGAGACCCAGTACTTC.

J is TRBJ1-5 and V is TRBV28; possible D gene TRBD1, 6 bases. The V and J ends lost 3 bases and 7 bases respectively, with 13 bases between them. CDR3 length: 14 residues. Germline assignment: CDR1 MDHEN and CDR2 SYDVKM. CDR3 protein: CASSLPGAWQPQHF. The CDR3 region has the DNA TGTGCCAGCAGTTTGCCAGGGGCCTGGCAGCCCCAGCATTTT. Drawing the rest from reference TRBV28 and TRBJ1-5, the complete variable domain is DVKVTQSSRYLVKRTGEKVFLECVQDMDHENMFWYRQDPGLGLRLIYFSYDVKMKEKGDIPEGYSVSREKKERFSLILESASTNQTSMYLCASSLPGAWQPQHFGDGTRLSIL.

V usage is TRBV19 and J usage is TRBJ2-1; D is possibly TRBD2 (5 bases). V was trimmed by 8 bases and J by 0 bases, leaving 11 bases between them. Germline V gene sequence: CDR1 LNHDA, CDR2 SQIVND (reference sequence). This CDR3 region has 14 residues. The CDR3 DNA follows: TGTGCCAGTCGTCCTAGCAACTCCTACAATGAGCAGTTCTTC. Its translation: CASRPSNSYNEQFF. Based on the CDR3 plus reference TRBV19 and TRBJ2-1, the full variable domain is DGGITQSPKYLFRKEGQNVTLSCEQNLNHDAMYWYRQDPGQGLRLIYYSQIVNDFQKGDIAEGYSVSREKKESFPLTVTSAQKNPTAFYLCASRPSNSYNEQFFGPGTRLTVL.

This clone was recorded only once. This chain joins TRBV15 and TRBJ2-7; D remains unclear. Trimming removed 5 bases from V and 2 bases from J, with 10 bases in between. CDR1 is LNHNV and CDR2 is YYDKDF in the germline V gene (reference sequence). The CDR3 length is 13 residues. CDR3 protein: CATSDSLAYEQYF. The DNA for the CDR3 is TGTGCCACCAGCGATAGCTTAGCCTACGAGCAGTACTTC.

This rearrangement joins TRBV5-1 to TRBJ2-3; 11 positions agree with TRBD2. The CDR3 runs 17 residues. CDR1 is SGHRS, CDR2 YFSETQ, per germline. The ends lost 1 base at V and 2 bases at J; junction bases unmatched: 6. The CDR3 coding sequence is TGCGCCAGCAGCTTGACTACTAGCGGGAGAAACACAGATACGCAGTATTTT. Translating it yields CASSLTTSGRNTDTQYF.